The clone carrying this TCR beta chain was recorded a few times. The sample originates from a study of blood T cells in healthy people across ages. CDR1 and CDR2 from the germline V gene are DFQATT and SNEGSKA (reference sequence). The CDR3 has 15 residues. V trimming: 2 bases; J trimming: 5 bases; junction bases outside the gene matches: 11. In each sample, at least 6.5 million PBMCs were isolated. Next came a second PCR, run for about 7 to 12 cycles, which used a sample-barcoded 5' primer along with a J-beta primer mix. TCRdb analysed the 5' RACE reads with MiXCR anew, one entry per CDR3 protein. The table has 600,000 to 850,000 distinct CDR3 sequences, about 25% seen once; the top ten hold 9.4%. This sample was also put to use in a study of T cells of mothers and their children.

The chain is built from TRBV20-1 and TRBJ2-7; 8 positions agree with TRBD1. This clonotype was sampled from a boy younger than 18 in good health. The source material was blood. CDR3 in DNA: TGCAGTGCTAGAAGTCAGGGGGCGAATAGTAACGAGCAGTACTTC. This sequence encodes CSARSQGANSNEQYF.